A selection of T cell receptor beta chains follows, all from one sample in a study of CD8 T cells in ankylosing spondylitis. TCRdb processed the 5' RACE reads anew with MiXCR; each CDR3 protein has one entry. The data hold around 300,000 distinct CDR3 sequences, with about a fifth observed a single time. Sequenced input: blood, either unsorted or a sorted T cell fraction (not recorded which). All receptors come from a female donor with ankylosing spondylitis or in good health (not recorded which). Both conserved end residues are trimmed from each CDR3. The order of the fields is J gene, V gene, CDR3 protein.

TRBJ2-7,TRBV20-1,SAERDGPYEQY
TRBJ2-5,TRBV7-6,ASSNLDYGTQY
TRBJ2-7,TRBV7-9,ASSYHRGEQY
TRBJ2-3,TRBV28,ASSLGGSTDTQY
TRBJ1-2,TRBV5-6,ASSLDSGARGYT
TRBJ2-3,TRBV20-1,SLAGEGTDTQY
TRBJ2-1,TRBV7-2,ASSLSRGYNEQF
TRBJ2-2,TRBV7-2,ASSVLAGAGRELF
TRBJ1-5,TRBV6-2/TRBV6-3,ASSPLQGAFQPQH
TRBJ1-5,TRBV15,ATSRGEGRSPQH
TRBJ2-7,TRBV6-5,ASSYSTGGPSRQY
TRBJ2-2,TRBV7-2,ASSLASSSYTGELF
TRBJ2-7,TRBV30,AWSVAYEQY
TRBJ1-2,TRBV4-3,ASSRERGLYGYT
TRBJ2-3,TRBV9,ASSVVVTDTQY
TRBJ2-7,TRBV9,ASSPQVGGDEQY
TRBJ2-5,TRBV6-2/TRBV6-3,ASRTPETQY
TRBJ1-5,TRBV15,ATSRDLGQPQH
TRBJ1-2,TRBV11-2,ASSFPGRTYGYT
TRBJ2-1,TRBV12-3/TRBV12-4,ASSFAEGGYNEQF
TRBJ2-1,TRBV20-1,SARVAGINEQF
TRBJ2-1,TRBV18,ASSPETTLRGQF
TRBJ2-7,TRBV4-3,ASSQHWAGLYEQY
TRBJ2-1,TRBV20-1,SARKGYEQF
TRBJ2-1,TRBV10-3,AISESSREEQF
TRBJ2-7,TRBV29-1,SVGVGDGYEQY
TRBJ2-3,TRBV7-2,ASSLEIYNSQY
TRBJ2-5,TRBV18,ASSPMGTAQETQY
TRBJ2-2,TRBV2,ASRREAGELF
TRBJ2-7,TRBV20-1,SAGVANYEQY
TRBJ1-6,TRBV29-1,SVGQGNSPLH
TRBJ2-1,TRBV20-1,SAIKGLAGLKYNEQF
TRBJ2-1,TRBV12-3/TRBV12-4,ASRPQGGLRSYNEQF
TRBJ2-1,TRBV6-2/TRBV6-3,ASSLGQGTGYNEQF
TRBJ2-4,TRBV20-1,SARDARTKNIQY
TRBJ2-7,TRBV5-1,ASSLAGGLNYEQY
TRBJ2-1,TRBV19,ASKGQAARWDSYNEQF
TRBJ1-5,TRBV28,ASSSQGRRNQPQH
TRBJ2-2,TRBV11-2,ASSLDHLDGELF
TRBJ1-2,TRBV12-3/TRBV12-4,ASSSRLKVPAPGYT
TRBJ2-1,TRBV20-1,SAAHRNEQF
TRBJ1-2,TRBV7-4,ASSPRTGGHGYT
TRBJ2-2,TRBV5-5,ASSLGSGRYTGELF
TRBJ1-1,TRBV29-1,SVVVRVQTEAF
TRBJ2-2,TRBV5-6,ASSLVMGLTGELF
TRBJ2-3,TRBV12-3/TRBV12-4,ASRPSGSDTQY
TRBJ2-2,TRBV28,ASCFIVLAGAGELF
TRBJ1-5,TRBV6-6,ASSAGTGAAVTPQH
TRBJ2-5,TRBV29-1,SVGPSGSTRGAQY
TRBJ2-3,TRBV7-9,AGGGGGRDTQY
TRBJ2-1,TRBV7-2,ASGRLRDYNEQF
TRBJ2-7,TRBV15,ATSRRASGRFYEQY
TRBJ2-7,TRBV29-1,SVEDGPNPRDGSYEQY
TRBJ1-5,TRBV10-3,AISEAVVGNQPQH
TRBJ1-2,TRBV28,ASSSGTGIWGYT
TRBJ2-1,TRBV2,ASSQGPNYNEQF
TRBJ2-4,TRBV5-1,ASSLRNIQY
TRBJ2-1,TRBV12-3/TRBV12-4,ASSFLVTSGKYNEQF
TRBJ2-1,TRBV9,ASSAPLRADEQF
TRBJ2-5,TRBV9,ASSVDVLQETQY